The clone carrying this TCR beta chain was seen a handful of times. Its cognate antigen is unknown. The entry originates in a study of identical twins. Study-level results: Out-of-frame alpha sequences common to twins exhibited an excess of low generation probability. Possibly, invariant MAIT and iNKT cells partly confounded zero-insertion analyses. The authors drew conclusions from cross-sectional statistical analysis rather than following the same donors.

This CDR3 is built from 10 residues. Germline V CDR1 and CDR2: SQVTM, ANQGSEA. Trimming stripped 5 bases from V and 7 bases from J, with 8 bases between. Addition of a universal primer site occurred through template switching, and cDNA carried unique molecular identifiers. Each CDR3 protein is one row after TCRdb ran MiXCR on the 5' RACE reads. The sample includes approximately 1.8 million distinct CDR3 sequences, around 33% of them seen just once. The chain combines TRBV29-1 with TRBJ1-1; possible D gene TRBD1, 5 bases. This TCR came from a newborn girl in good health. Sequencing was performed on cord blood. DNA of the CDR3: TGCAGCGTTCGGACATTTGAAGCTTTCTTT. Encoded protein: CSVRTFEAFF.